This T cell receptor (beta chain) was captured in a study of blood T cell repertoires in COVID-19. Study as a whole: The samples span acute and convalescent COVID-19 from the United States, Italy and Spain.

Repertoires were generated with immunoSEQ multiplex PCR, while TCRdb's copy carries only in-frame clones and drops some. The sample comprises 210,000 or so clones, over 80% of which are singletons, and roughly 3% rests with the top ten. Germline V gene sequence: CDR1 MNHEY, CDR2 SMNVEV (reference sequence). The V gene lost 4 bases and the J gene lost 14 bases, with 27 bases spanning the gap. CDR3 length equals 17 residues. This clone was observed a few times. The TCR sequence derives from a man aged 30 to 45 with COVID-19, enrolled during active disease. Sequences were obtained from peripheral blood. The chain joins TRBV27 to TRBJ1-6; D is perhaps TRBD1 (6 bases). CDR3 region: CASSSKTNTGILRSLHF. CDR3 in DNA: TGTGCCAGCAGTTCGAAGACGAACACAGGGATCCTACGGTCCCTCCACTTT.